This T cell receptor beta chain comes out of a study of T cells expressing NK-cell markers. TCRdb re-called the 5' RACE reads, yielding one record per CDR3 amino acid sequence without DNA. The listing records about 180,000 distinct CDR3 sequences. CDR3 length: 17 residues. Germline loops: CDR1 KGHDR, CDR2 SFDVKD. The TCR sequence derives from a woman between 18 and 75 years old in good health. The V gene is TRBV24-1, the J gene TRBJ2-3; without DNA, the TCRdb call of TRBD2 cannot be checked. The sample comprised blood T cells: a sorted CD56 or NKG2C T cell subset, CD4+ or CD8+ T cells, or bulk PBMC T cells (not recorded which). The CDR3 spells CATSDLGTSLPRDTQYF.